A selection of T cell receptor beta chains follows, all from one sample in a study of OX40 agonist ivuxolimab in advanced cancers. Produced via immunoSEQ multiplex PCR; TCRdb's table is partial and in-frame only. Of about 110,000 clones in the sample, approximately 89% were seen once. This specimen consisted of CD4+ or CD8+ T cells sorted from blood, obtained in a trial of the OX40 agonist ivuxolimab. The receptors originated from an adult with an advanced solid tumor such as melanoma, head and neck, liver or kidney cancer. CDR3s include the opening cysteine and the closing phenylalanine or tryptophan. Each record gives: D gene, V gene, clone size, J gene, CDR3 protein, CDR3 DNA. A D gene is named only where the DNA matches it firmly. Expanded clones are given a class, and other clones once, few, many or no size at all.

NA	TRBV12-5	NA	TRBJ2-5	CASGGLKETQYF	TGTGCTAGTGGTGGATTAAAAGAGACCCAGTACTTC
TRBD1	TRBV4-3	NA	TRBJ2-5	CASSPHRDRGRGETQYF	TGCGCCAGCAGCCCCCATAGGGACAGGGGGCGCGGGGAGACCCAGTACTTC
NA	TRBV9	NA	TRBJ2-2	CASSRTANTGELFF	TGTGCCAGCAGCCGGACAGCGAACACCGGGGAGCTGTTTTTT
TRBD1	TRBV18	NA	TRBJ1-1	CASSPGTVYTEAFF	TGTGCCAGCTCACCAGGGACAGTTTACACTGAAGCTTTCTTT
TRBD1	TRBV14	NA	TRBJ2-7	CASSGTGAFGSYEQYF	TGTGCCAGCAGCGGCACAGGGGCTTTCGGTTCCTACGAGCAGTACTTC
NA	TRBV7-3	NA	TRBJ2-1	CASSLKGPAANYNEQFF	TGTGCCAGCAGCTTAAAAGGCCCTGCGGCGAATTACAATGAGCAGTTCTTC
NA	TRBV10-3	NA	TRBJ2-1	CAIRLTSYNEQFF	TGTGCCATCAGGTTGACTAGTTACAATGAGCAGTTCTTC
TRBD2	TRBV7-2	once	TRBJ2-3	CASSPRVLAGVITDTQYF	TGTGCCAGCAGCCCTAGGGTTCTAGCGGGGGTGATCACAGATACGCAGTATTTT
TRBD1	TRBV19	few	TRBJ1-6	CATKGQGYSPLHF	TGTGCCACCAAAGGACAGGGGTACTCACCCCTCCACTTT
NA	TRBV29-1	NA	TRBJ2-7	CSVEVRPSWPRSYEQYF	TGCAGCGTTGAAGTAAGGCCCAGTTGGCCACGCTCCTACGAGCAGTACTTC
NA	TRBV4-3	NA	TRBJ2-3	CASSQAFEGTSTDTQYF	TGCGCCAGCAGCCAAGCTTTTGAGGGGACTAGCACAGATACGCAGTATTTT
NA	TRBV27	NA	TRBJ1-5	CASSLTGAPYQPQHF	TGTGCCAGCAGTTTAACGGGGGCTCCCTATCAGCCCCAGCATTTT
TRBD2	TRBV4-3	NA	TRBJ2-1	CASSQDRVRTSGSTQFF	TGCGCCAGCAGCCAAGATCGGGTACGGACTAGCGGGAGTACGCAGTTCTTC
TRBD1	TRBV7-9	NA	TRBJ2-2	CASSPRDRGSGELFF	TGTGCCAGCAGCCCCCGGGACAGGGGTTCCGGGGAGCTGTTTTTT
NA	TRBV6-5	NA	TRBJ2-5	CASSYSRETQYF	TGTGCCAGCAGTTACTCGAGAGAGACCCAGTACTTC
NA	TRBV5-1	NA	TRBJ1-3	CASSWSRDGGNTIYF	TGCGCCAGCAGCTGGTCCCGGGACGGTGGAAACACCATATATTTT
NA	TRBV14	NA	TRBJ2-1	CASSRGNYNEQFF	TGTGCCAGCAGCCGCGGGAACTACAATGAGCAGTTCTTC
TRBD1	TRBV7-9	few	TRBJ1-1	CASSLAPGQEAFF	TGTGCCAGCAGCTTAGCACCGGGACAGGAAGCTTTCTTT
NA	TRBV29-1	few	TRBJ1-1	CSVAVNTEAFF	TGCAGCGTTGCAGTAAACACTGAAGCTTTCTTT
NA	TRBV7-9	NA	TRBJ2-2	CASSREAPNTGELFF	TGTGCCAGCAGCCGTGAAGCGCCGAACACCGGGGAGCTGTTTTTT
NA	TRBV5-8	NA	TRBJ2-3	CASSARLGAQYF	TGTGCCAGCAGCGCGCGACTAGGGGCGCAGTATTTT
TRBD1	TRBV7-2	NA	TRBJ1-5	CASSLFGTGEGQPQHF	TGTGCCAGCAGCTTATTCGGGACAGGGGAGGGTCAGCCCCAGCATTTT
NA	TRBV11-3	once	TRBJ2-1	CASSSAGNYEQFF	TGTGCCAGCAGCTCAGCAGGGAACTATGAGCAGTTCTTC
TRBD2	TRBV30	NA	TRBJ2-3	CAWVSGGGTDTQYF	TGTGCCTGGGTCAGCGGGGGGGGCACAGATACGCAGTATTTT
NA	TRBV27	NA	TRBJ2-1	CASSSGRLLYNEQFF	TGTGCCAGCAGTTCGGGACGCCTCCTTTACAATGAGCAGTTCTTC
NA	TRBV4-2	NA	TRBJ2-7	CASSRGGTGSSGEQYF	TGTGCCAGCAGCCGCGGGGGGACAGGGTCTTCGGGCGAGCAGTACTTC
TRBD1	TRBV5-1	NA	TRBJ2-3	CASGQGQDYTDTQYF	TGCGCCAGCGGCCAGGGACAGGACTACACAGATACGCAGTATTTT
NA	TRBV29-1	NA	TRBJ2-7	CSVGRGTAIYEQYF	TGCAGCGTTGGGCGGGGGACAGCGATCTACGAGCAGTACTTC
NA	TRBV5-1	NA	TRBJ2-3	CASSLRGDPDTQYF	TGCGCCAGCAGCCTGAGGGGTGATCCAGATACGCAGTATTTT
TRBD1	TRBV2	once	TRBJ1-1	CASSQGGAMNTEAFF	TGTGCCAGCAGTCAGGGGGGGGCGATGAACACTGAAGCTTTCTTT
NA	TRBV4-3	NA	TRBJ2-3	CASSILGGEPDTQYF	TGCGCCAGCAGCATCTTAGGGGGAGAGCCAGATACGCAGTATTTT
NA	TRBV10-3	NA	TRBJ1-2	CAISDSDSKTYGYTF	TGTGCCATCAGTGATAGCGACAGTAAAACCTATGGCTACACCTTC
NA	TRBV5-6	NA	TRBJ1-2	CASSLTGINYGYTF	TGTGCCAGCAGCTTGACAGGGATAAACTATGGCTACACCTTC
NA	TRBV6-5	NA	TRBJ1-1	CASSLGGPRTEAFF	TGTGCCAGCAGTTTGGGGGGCCCGAGGACTGAAGCTTTCTTT
TRBD2	TRBV25-1	NA	TRBJ2-3	CASSEWEGLAELDTQYF	TGTGCCAGCAGTGAATGGGAAGGACTAGCAGAGTTGGATACGCAGTATTTT
NA	TRBV5-4	NA	TRBJ2-2	CASSLGSGENTGELFF	TGTGCCAGCAGCTTGGGGAGCGGAGAGAACACCGGGGAGCTGTTTTTT
TRBD1	TRBV18	NA	TRBJ1-6	CASSPTGDHSPLHF	TGTGCCAGCTCACCCACAGGGGACCATTCACCCCTCCACTTT
NA	TRBV28	NA	TRBJ2-3	CASSLPDRATDTQYF	TGTGCCAGCAGTCTCCCGGACAGAGCCACAGATACGCAGTATTTT
NA	TRBV10-3	NA	TRBJ1-1	CAISESLDTEAFF	TGTGCCATCAGTGAGTCTTTGGACACTGAAGCTTTCTTT
NA	TRBV28	NA	TRBJ1-4	CASSLKGLATNEKLFF	TGTGCCAGCAGTTTAAAAGGACTTGCAACTAATGAAAAACTGTTTTTT
NA	TRBV6-5	NA	TRBJ1-1	CASSSRSQVNTEAFF	TGTGCCAGCAGTTCAAGATCACAGGTGAACACTGAAGCTTTCTTT
TRBD1	TRBV7-2	once	TRBJ1-2	CASSSGTGHRGYTF	TGTGCCAGCAGCTCCGGGACAGGGCATCGGGGCTACACCTTC
TRBD1	TRBV2	NA	TRBJ2-2	CASRLGTGTGELFF	TGTGCCAGCAGACTCGGGACAGGTACCGGGGAGCTGTTTTTT